These 27 T cell receptor beta chains were all obtained from the same sample, sequenced in a study of T cells in Graves' hyperthyroidism and ophthalmopathy. Amplified TCR beta CDR3 regions came from RNA transcripts. A set of HTBI primers served as the primers for a first-round RT-PCR of the TCR CDR3. One entry per CDR3 protein results from TCRdb running MiXCR on the multiplex PCR reads. The sample has almost 350,000 distinct CDR3 sequences; 15% to 20% are singletons. Sequenced input: blood. The receptors were sampled from a woman aged 40 to 49 with Graves' ophthalmopathy.

This clonotype was observed many times. The chain joins TRBV6-2 or TRBV6-3 to TRBJ1-1, with TRBD1 identical over 7 bases. This CDR3 has 14 amino acids. V shed 5 bases and J 1 base; nucleotides not matched to a gene: 4. The germline CDR1 and CDR2 sequences are MNHEY and SVGEGT. The CDR3 spells CASSQRTGNTEAFF. The CDR3 DNA follows: TGTGCCAGCAGTCAACGGACAGGGAACACTGAAGCTTTCTTT.

Comment on this clonotype: Compared with germline, one end of the junction differs, possibly owing to a read error. The chain couples TRBV12-3 or TRBV12-4 to TRBJ2-7; TRBD2 matches at 10 bases. The CDR3 runs to 17 residues. The CDR3 region is CASTPKEASGSSYEQHF. The CDR3 DNA is TGTGCCAGCACCCCTAAGGAGGCTAGCGGGAGCTCCTACGAGCAGCACTTC.

V and J are TRBV27 and TRBJ1-1; D unresolved. Per the germline V gene, CDR1 is MNHEY and CDR2 is SMNVEV (reference sequence). V dropped 4 bases and J dropped 0 bases, with 9 bases sitting between them. The CDR3 has 14 residues. CDR3 sequence reads: CASSSLYMNTEAFF. The DNA of the CDR3 is TGTGCCAGCAGTTCCCTCTACATGAACACTGAAGCTTTCTTT.

The table lists this clonotype with many counts. The rearrangement uses TRBV2 and TRBJ2-5, with 7 bases fitting TRBD2. The CDR3 is made up of 14 amino acids. V gave up 4 bases and J gave up 3 bases; unmatched junction bases: 5. CDR1 and CDR2 from the germline V gene are SNHLY and FYNNEI. The CDR3 sequence: CASSVTSAKETQYF. The CDR3 nucleotides are TGTGCCAGCAGTGTAACTAGCGCTAAAGAGACCCAGTACTTC.

This clonotype was detected many times. The chain couples TRBV7-3 to TRBJ2-5, with no clear D. The CDR3 has 13 residues. Trimming shortened V by 5 bases and J by 3 bases, and 10 bases separated the two germline ends. Germline values: CDR1 SGHTA, CDR2 FQGTGA. CDR3: CASSLGPEETQYF. The CDR3 DNA reads as TGTGCCAGCAGCCTAGGGCCTGAAGAGACCCAGTACTTC.

This clonotype was counted at least ten times. The V gene is TRBV20-1, the J gene TRBJ1-1, with D maybe TRBD1 (5 bases). V lost 1 base to trimming and J lost 4 bases, with 10 bases between them. Per the germline V gene, CDR1 is DFQATT and CDR2 is SNEGSKA (reference sequence). This CDR3 comprises 13 residues. CDR3 in amino acids: CSARAGFGTEAFF. CDR3 bases: TGCAGTGCTAGAGCAGGGTTTGGCACTGAAGCTTTCTTT.

As concerns this clonotype: A much bigger clone sits one base away, suggesting this may be a read error. The chain uses TRBV28 and TRBJ2-7; D unresolved. The CDR3 has 14 amino acids. Germline V gene lookup returns CDR1 MDHEN and CDR2 SYDVKM. The ends were cut back, 7 bases at V and 4 bases at J, with 17 bases in the middle. CDR3 sequence (DNA): TGTGCCAGCATAAACCCCCGCTGCCTTTACGAGCAGTACTTC. Translation gives CASINPRCLYEQYF.

There are many counts of this clonotype. The chain links TRBV2 to TRBJ2-7, with TRBD1 matching over 10 bases. The V and J ends lost 6 bases and 2 bases, in that order; junction bases with no gene match: 4. The CDR3 sequence is 14 residues long. Germline V gives CDR1 SNHLY, CDR2 FYNNEI. Here the CDR3 reads CASSRQGATYEQYF. In DNA, the CDR3 is TGTGCCAGCAGCAGACAGGGGGCGACCTACGAGCAGTACTTC.

This clonotype was observed at least ten times. In nucleotides, the CDR3 is TGTGCCAGCAGCGTGGGGGTGGGACCCTACGAGCAGTACTTC. As protein: CASSVGVGPYEQYF. The gene calls are TRBV25-1 and TRBJ2-7; either TRBD1 or TRBD2 may fit D (5 bases each). The V end lost 6 bases, the J end lost 2 bases, and 14 bases lay between the germline ends. The germline CDR1 and CDR2 sequences are MGHDK and SYGVNS. This CDR3 has 14 residues.

This clonotype was counted many times. The CDR3 protein is CASSPGSGKGYEQYF. CDR3 sequence (DNA): TGTGCCAGCAGCCCAGGGTCGGGGAAGGGGTACGAGCAGTACTTC. The gene calls are TRBV12-3 or TRBV12-4 and TRBJ2-7; D assignment may be TRBD1 or TRBD2 (5 bases each). Trimming left V 6 bases short and J 4 bases short, with 19 bases between. The CDR3 totals 15 residues.

This clonotype was recorded many times. V usage is TRBV5-1 and J usage is TRBJ1-1, with 7 bases that match TRBD1. This CDR3 is built from 12 residues. J lost 11 bases, V lost 4 bases, and 8 bases had no gene match. Germline loops: CDR1 SGHRS, CDR2 YFSETQ. The CDR3 spells CASSPTGVAAFF. In DNA, the CDR3 is TGCGCCAGCAGCCCAACAGGGGTGGCGGCTTTCTTT. The full variable domain, with the rest looked up from reference TRBV5-1 and TRBJ1-1, is KAGVTQTPRYLIKTRGQQVTLSCSPISGHRSVSWYQQTPGQGLQFLFEYFSETQRNKGNFPGRFSGRQFSNSRSEMNVSTLELGDSALYLCASSPTGVAAFFGQGTRLTVV.

This clonotype was seen at least ten times. The chain combines TRBV6-5 with TRBJ2-5; D gene ambiguous. Trimming left V 3 bases short and J 2 bases short, with 10 bases between. This CDR3 has 14 residues. Germline CDR1 MNHEY, CDR2 SVGAGI. CDR3 loop: CASSYGRQQETQYF. CDR3 in DNA: TGTGCCAGCAGTTATGGACGGCAGCAAGAGACCCAGTACTTC.

This clonotype showed up many times. This rearrangement joins TRBV6-1 to TRBJ1-5; 12 bases fit TRBD1. V lost 6 bases, J lost 1 base, and 7 bases stayed unmatched. The CDR3 is made up of 17 amino acids. CDR1 and CDR2 (germline): MNHNS, SASEGT. Written as DNA, the CDR3 is TGTGCCAGCAGCCCCGGGACAGGGGGCCAGAGCAATCAGCCCCAGCATTTT. Protein sequence: CASSPGTGGQSNQPQHF.

Many counts were recorded for this clonotype. The CDR3 is CASSLGLAGMQDTGELFF. DNA for the CDR3: TGTGCCAGCAGCTTAGGGCTAGCGGGCATGCAGGACACCGGGGAGCTGTTTTTT. This chain links TRBV7-2 with TRBJ2-2, with TRBD2 identical over 8 bases. There are 18 residues in the CDR3. CDR1 and CDR2 from the germline V gene are SGHTA and FQGNSA. The J segment lost 3 bases and the V segment lost 1 base, leaving 10 bases of the junction unmatched.

This chain links TRBV12-3 or TRBV12-4 with TRBJ2-5, with TRBD2 as a possible D gene (7 bases). V shed 7 bases and J shed 5 bases, with 17 bases lying between them. This CDR3 has 14 residues. CDR3 nucleotides: TGTGCCAGCACCTCACGGGGGGCGGATGAGACCCAGTACTTC. Protein sequence: CASTSRGADETQYF.

This clonotype was observed once. CDR3 in amino acids: CASSERGMGGTEAFF. DNA of the CDR3: TGTGCCAGCAGTGAACGGGGTATGGGGGGCACTGAAGCTTTCTTT. This chain joins TRBV6-1 and TRBJ1-1; a possible D gene is TRBD1 (5 bases). The germline gives CDR1 MNHNS, CDR2 SASEGT. The CDR3 consists of 15 residues. Trimming stripped 2 bases from V and 4 bases from J, with 14 bases between.

In this sample, this clonotype turned up once. The V and J genes are TRBV28 and TRBJ2-7, with 7 bases lining up with TRBD2. Germline CDR1 and CDR2: MDHEN and SYDVKM. J lost 6 bases, V lost 6 bases, and 14 bases had no gene match. The CDR3 length is 15 residues. The CDR3 bases are TGTGCCAGCAGCCGGTTGGCGGGCGGGAGACTCGAGCAGTACTTC. It encodes CASSRLAGGRLEQYF.

The chain joins TRBV6-5 to TRBJ1-1, with TRBD1 as a possible D gene (6 bases). From germline, CDR1 is MNHEY and CDR2 SVGAGI. CDR3 size: 15 residues. V shed 0 bases and J shed 3 bases, with 11 bases lying between them. This CDR3 is CASSYSRSGDTEAFF. The CDR3 coding sequence is TGTGCCAGCAGTTACTCGAGGTCAGGGGACACTGAAGCTTTCTTT.

In its sample, this clonotype was seen many times. A much larger clone sits a single nucleotide away, making a read error possible. The rearrangement joins TRBV7-2 to TRBJ2-5, with D perhaps TRBD1 (5 bases). The CDR3 is 13 residues long. Per germline, CDR1 SGHTA and CDR2 FQGNSA. The CDR3 nucleotides read TGTGCCGGCAGCTTATCCAGGGAAGAGACCCAGTACTTC. This sequence encodes CAGSLSREETQYF.

This clonotype was detected many times. V gene TRBV19 combines with J gene TRBJ1-5, with D maybe TRBD1 (5 bases). This CDR3 spans 11 amino acids. The germline V gene has CDR1 LNHDA and CDR2 SQIVND (reference sequence). Trimming cost V 10 bases and J 11 bases, with 15 bases left between them. This chain's CDR3 is CAIGTLGAQHF. CDR3 in DNA: TGTGCCATCGGGACCTTGGGAGCCCAGCATTTT. Using reference TRBV19 and TRBJ1-5 for the parts outside the CDR3, the full variable domain is DGGITQSPKYLFRKEGQNVTLSCEQNLNHDAMYWYRQDPGQGLRLIYYSQIVNDFQKGDIAEGYSVSREKKESFPLTVTSAQKNPTAFYLCAIGTLGAQHFGDGTRLSIL.

This chain joins TRBV12-3 or TRBV12-4 and TRBJ2-5; 9 bases are a match to TRBD1. The CDR3 contains 15 residues. V was clipped by 6 bases and J by 3 bases; unmatched bases: 8. The CDR3 is CASRRDRASEETQYF. CDR3 bases: TGTGCCAGCAGACGGGACAGGGCCTCTGAAGAGACCCAGTACTTC.

This clonotype came up a few times. The chain employs TRBV3-1 and TRBJ2-7; D may be TRBD1 (5 bases). Trimming took off 2 bases at V and 2 bases at J, with 16 bases between the two ends. CDR1 is LGHDT, CDR2 YNNKEL, per germline (reference sequence). This CDR3 contains 16 residues. CDR3 sequence reads: CASSQFQGRVPYEQYF. In DNA, the CDR3 is TGTGCCAGCAGCCAATTCCAGGGTAGGGTACCCTACGAGCAGTACTTC.

This clonotype was seen more than once but under ten times. The CDR3, as DNA: TGTGCCACTCGAGAAACAGGGGTCTCCTACGAGCAGTACTTC. Its protein is CATRETGVSYEQYF. V gene TRBV6-1 combines with J gene TRBJ2-7, with 7 bases fitting TRBD1. CDR1 and CDR2 from the germline V gene are MNHNS and SASEGT. The CDR3 extends over 14 amino acids. The J segment lost 0 bases and the V segment lost 10 bases, leaving 9 bases of the junction unmatched.

The V call is TRBV12-3 or TRBV12-4, the J call TRBJ2-5; D is unclear. Trimming stripped 5 bases from V and 5 bases from J, with 15 bases between. This CDR3 spans 14 amino acids. The DNA of the CDR3 is TGTGCCAGCAGTCTTAGCCCGACCGGGGAGACCCAGTACTTC. This translates into CASSLSPTGETQYF.

This clonotype was seen ten or more times. This sequence joins TRBV28 and TRBJ2-7; D is uncertain. Germline-derived CDR1 and CDR2 are MDHEN and SYDVKM. There are 16 residues in the CDR3. Trimming left V 6 bases short and J 2 bases short, with 20 bases between. The CDR3, as DNA: TGTGCCAGCAGAAAAACCTTTACCCGCCCCACCTACGAGCAGTACTTC. It specifies CASRKTFTRPTYEQYF.

This clonotype was observed at least ten times. J is TRBJ1-1 and V is TRBV13, with D perhaps TRBD1 (6 bases). This CDR3 contains 16 residues. Germline CDR1 is PRHDT and CDR2 is FYEKMQ (reference sequence). V lost 3 bases, J lost 3 bases, and 17 bases lay in between. In DNA, the CDR3 is TGTGCCAGCAGCTTCCCTCGACAGGAATTATACACTGAAGCTTTCTTT. It codes for CASSFPRQELYTEAFF.

This clonotype was seen ten or more times. The chain has TRBV30 and TRBJ2-7; 7 bases match TRBD1. V shed 4 bases and J 5 bases; nucleotides not matched to a gene: 11. The CDR3 contains 14 residues. Germline V gene sequence: CDR1 GTSNPN, CDR2 SVGIG (reference sequence). This CDR3 reads CAWTKTGKGHEQYF. The CDR3 region has the DNA TGTGCCTGGACCAAGACAGGGAAAGGGCACGAGCAGTACTTC.